A single sample is the source of the 18 T cell receptor beta chains below, sequenced in a study of cytomegalovirus exposure and HLA in healthy donors. A multiplex PCR was run with 60 Vbeta primers and 13 Jbeta primers. Only in-frame clones appear in the TCRdb table, and some are missing; sequencing was by immunoSEQ multiplex PCR. In the table there are approximately 180,000 clones, approximately 82% of which are singletons. The sample taken for sequencing was PBMCs. The receptors were gathered from a woman aged 30 to 39 in good health and CMV-seronegative.

The rearrangement links TRBV5-1 to TRBJ2-7, with unresolved D. V was clipped by 4 bases and J by 4 bases, with 12 bases between them. Germline lookup yields CDR1 SGHRS and CDR2 YFSETQ. The CDR3 runs 13 residues. The CDR3 sequence: CASSPEVTYEQYF. In DNA form, the CDR3 reads TGCGCCAGCAGCCCTGAGGTAACTTACGAGCAGTACTTC.

CDR3 loop: CATKRRPGGTDTQYF. The CDR3 nucleotides read TGTGCCACTAAAAGGCGACCCGGGGGTACAGATACGCAGTATTTT. V usage is TRBV15 and J usage is TRBJ2-3, with TRBD2 as a possible D gene (6 bases). Germline CDR1 LNHNV, CDR2 YYDKDF (reference sequence). The CDR3 is made up of 15 amino acids. V lost 9 bases and J lost 3, with 19 bases in between.

This clone has only one observation. This chain links TRBV6-6 with TRBJ1-2, with unresolved D. V shed 6 bases and J shed 10 bases, with 12 bases lying between them. This CDR3 spans 11 amino acids. CDR1 MNHNY and CDR2 SVGAGI come from the germline V gene (reference sequence). The CDR3, as DNA: TGTGCCAGCAGGCATACCGAGGACTACACCTTC. It specifies CASRHTEDYTF.

The V call is TRBV27, the J call TRBJ2-7, with TRBD1 identical over 9 bases. The CDR3 has 14 amino acids. The V segment lost 5 bases and the J segment 4 bases; nucleotides outside the gene matches: 6. Germline loops: CDR1 MNHEY, CDR2 SMNVEV (reference sequence). The CDR3 is CASSRPGTGYEQYF. The CDR3 bases are TGTGCCAGCAGTCGACCCGGGACAGGGTACGAGCAGTACTTC.

The chain couples TRBV13 to TRBJ1-1; possibly TRBD1 for D (5 bases). CDR1 PRHDT and CDR2 FYEKMQ come from the germline V gene (reference sequence). V gave up 5 bases and J gave up 2 bases, with 15 bases separating them. The CDR3 loop spans 15 amino acids. The CDR3 protein is CASSQGAGYNTEAFF. CDR3 DNA sequence: TGTGCCAGCAGCCAGGGCGCTGGGTATAACACTGAAGCTTTCTTT.

Concerning this clone itself: A read error may account for a junction end that differs from germline. This rearrangement joins TRBV7-7 to TRBJ2-3, with TRBD2 identical over 10 bases. The CDR3 length is 14 residues. The germline gives CDR1 SSHAT, CDR2 FNYEAQ (reference sequence). The CDR3 sequence is CASSEGTSVDTQYF. CDR3 nucleotides: TGTGCTAGCAGCGAAGGGACTAGCGTCGATACGCAGTATTTT.

This rearrangement joins TRBV27 to TRBJ2-3, with 13 bases matching TRBD2. The germline V gene encodes CDR1 MNHEY and CDR2 SMNVEV (reference sequence). The CDR3 has 16 residues. V lost 3 bases and J lost 5; bases outside the gene matches: 5. The CDR3 loop reads CASSFTTSGGVDTQYF. CDR3 sequence (DNA): TGTGCCAGCAGTTTTACAACTAGCGGGGGGGTAGATACGCAGTATTTT.

This clone was seen a few times. The gene calls are TRBV5-4 and TRBJ2-3; D remains unclear. Germline CDR1 is SGHNT and CDR2 is YYREEE (reference sequence). This CDR3 is built from 13 residues. Trimming took off 5 bases at V and 5 bases at J, with 12 bases between the two ends. The CDR3 coding sequence is TGTGCCAGCAGTCCCCACGGAGAAGATACGCAGTATTTT. Protein sequence: CASSPHGEDTQYF. Together with reference TRBV5-4 and TRBJ2-3, the CDR3 gives the full variable domain: ETGVTQSPTHLIKTRGQQVTLRCSSQSGHNTVSWYQQALGQGPQFIFQYYREEENGRGNFPPRFSGLQFPNYSSELNVNALELDDSALYLCASSPHGEDTQYFGPGTRLTVL.

J is TRBJ2-5 and V is TRBV10-3; TRBD2 agrees at 14 bases. CDR1 is ENHRY and CDR2 is SYGVKD in the germline V gene. V lost 3 bases to trimming and J lost 4 bases; unmatched junction nucleotides: 4. The CDR3 spans 16 residues. The CDR3 protein is CAISDRGLAGGETQYF. The CDR3 DNA is TGTGCCATCAGTGACCGTGGACTAGCGGGAGGAGAGACCCAGTACTTC.

The chain is built from TRBV5-5 and TRBJ1-1; perhaps TRBD1 as D (5 bases). CDR1 and CDR2 from the germline V gene are SGHKS and YYEKEE (reference sequence). The CDR3 runs 16 residues. The V end lost 6 bases, the J end lost 0 bases, and 18 bases lay between the germline ends. The DNA of the CDR3 is TGTGCCAGCACCCCCTGGGTAGGGGATATGAACACTGAAGCTTTCTTT. Translation gives CASTPWVGDMNTEAFF.

CDR3 loop: CASSQSGGRIEQYF. As DNA, the CDR3 is TGTGCCAGCAGCCAAAGCGGGGGGCGCATCGAGCAGTACTTC. V gene TRBV14 combines with J gene TRBJ2-7; the match to TRBD2 covers 9 bases. The germline gives CDR1 SGHDN, CDR2 FVKESK. Losses at the gene ends were 2 bases for V and 6 bases for J; bases not matched to a gene: 5. The CDR3 extends over 14 amino acids.

The CDR3 bases are TGTGCCAGTAGTATAGCCGGGACAGGTGGTAACGAGCAGTACTTC. Translating it yields CASSIAGTGGNEQYF. This chain joins TRBV19 and TRBJ2-7; TRBD1 aligns across 8 bases. V was clipped by 1 base and J by 5 bases; unmatched bases: 7. This CDR3 contains 15 residues. Germline V gene sequence: CDR1 LNHDA, CDR2 SQIVND (reference sequence).

Worth noting for this clone: At one end, the junction sequence differs from germline, possibly due to a read error. DNA of the CDR3: TGTTCCAGCAGCTTAACAGGGGCCCTTAATCAGCCCCAGCATTTT. It specifies CSSSLTGALNQPQHF. The chain recombines TRBV7-9 with TRBJ1-5; TRBD1 matches at 7 bases. In germline, CDR1 is SEHNR, CDR2 FQNEAQ (reference sequence). The CDR3 covers 15 residues. Drawing the rest from reference TRBV7-9 and TRBJ1-5, the complete variable domain is DTGVSQNPRHKITKRGQNVTFRCDPISEHNRLYWYRQTLGQGPEFLTYFQNEAQLEKSRLLSDRFSAERPKGSFSTLEIQRTEQGDSAMYLCSSSLTGALNQPQHFGDGTRLSIL.

J is TRBJ2-1 and V is TRBV7-8, with TRBD1 matching 8 bases. V gave up 1 base and J gave up 7 bases; unmatched junction bases: 6. The CDR3 contains 15 residues. CDR1 and CDR2 (germline): SGHVS, FQNEAQ. In DNA form, the CDR3 reads TGTGCCAGCAGCTTAGACGGGACAGGATTTAATGAGCAGTTCTTC. This encodes CASSLDGTGFNEQFF.

The rearrangement links TRBV6-4 to TRBJ1-1, with D hard to call. The CDR3 spans 16 residues. Trimming removed 2 bases at V and 3 bases at J, with 16 bases between. CDR1 is MRHNA, CDR2 SNTAGT, per germline. CDR3 sequence reads: CASSDVLRAKDTEAFF. The CDR3 nucleotides read TGTGCCAGCAGTGACGTTTTGCGGGCGAAGGACACTGAAGCTTTCTTT.

The chain employs TRBV11-2 and TRBJ2-3; 8 bases line up with TRBD2. Germline V CDR1 and CDR2: SGHAT, FQNNGV. The CDR3 consists of 15 residues. The J segment lost 0 bases and the V segment lost 5 bases, leaving 4 bases of the junction unmatched. CDR3 nucleotides: TGTGCCAGCAGCGAACTAGCGGATAGCACAGATACGCAGTATTTT. This sequence encodes CASSELADSTDTQYF.

The V gene is TRBV5-6, the J gene TRBJ2-5, with 10 positions matching TRBD1. Germline values: CDR1 SGHDT, CDR2 YYEEEE. CDR3 size: 15 residues. Unmatched junction bases numbered 7, after V lost 6 bases and J lost 2 bases. The CDR3 bases are TGTGCCAGCACGACCCAGGACAGGGGGCAAGAGACCCAGTACTTC. This sequence encodes CASTTQDRGQETQYF.

This chain joins TRBV7-3 and TRBJ2-2; 7 bases are shared with TRBD2. CDR1 is SGHTA, CDR2 FQGTGA, per germline. The V gene end was trimmed by 7 bases and the J gene end by 5 bases; junction bases not matched to a gene: 7. CDR3 length: 14 amino acids. The CDR3 coding sequence is TGTGCCAGCAAAGGGGCGGGAGAGACCGGGGAGCTGTTTTTT. Residues: CASKGAGETGELFF.